Listed below are T cell receptor beta chains from one sample, sequenced in a study of neurological immune-mediated disorders. Using its own MiXCR run on the 5' RACE reads, TCRdb lists one record per CDR3 protein. The data contain tens of thousands of distinct CDR3 sequences, around 5.2% of them seen just once; the ten biggest clones take up less than 8%. The sample comprised PBMCs. These receptor sequences come from a man younger than 35 with multiple sclerosis. Each CDR3 is given with its conserved first and last residue. Size is omitted from some rows. Given values are once, few, many or a class for expanded clones.

abundance: few; j_gene: TRBJ1-3; v_gene: TRBV2; CDR3aa: CASRPQGPGNTIYF
abundance: -; j_gene: TRBJ1-6; v_gene: TRBV12-5; CDR3aa: CASGLVRGPSSYNSPLHF
abundance: once; j_gene: TRBJ2-3; v_gene: TRBV10-3; CDR3aa: CATQGLAGVADTKYF
abundance: many; j_gene: TRBJ2-5; v_gene: TRBV9; CDR3aa: CASSVAGTGQETQYF
abundance: -; j_gene: TRBJ2-5; v_gene: TRBV14; CDR3aa: CARRGGETQYF
abundance: many; j_gene: TRBJ1-3; v_gene: TRBV11-2; CDR3aa: CASSLGHSEGNTIYF
abundance: many; j_gene: TRBJ2-7; v_gene: TRBV28; CDR3aa: CASSLYRGIGYEQYF
abundance: many; j_gene: TRBJ2-5; v_gene: TRBV12-3/TRBV12-4; CDR3aa: CASRGKTGGSETQYF
abundance: -; j_gene: TRBJ1-2; v_gene: TRBV6-1; CDR3aa: CASRPGKGGHYGYTF
abundance: many; j_gene: TRBJ2-7; v_gene: TRBV7-9; CDR3aa: CASSVWGAGGGYEQYF
abundance: many; j_gene: TRBJ2-3; v_gene: TRBV5-1; CDR3aa: CASSLDRTDTQYF
abundance: many; j_gene: TRBJ1-2; v_gene: TRBV7-2; CDR3aa: CASRGGQGLGYTF
abundance: many; j_gene: TRBJ1-6; v_gene: TRBV12-3/TRBV12-4; CDR3aa: CASSFRAASIVPLHF
abundance: many; j_gene: TRBJ2-2; v_gene: TRBV12-3/TRBV12-4; CDR3aa: CASSSARTGELFF
abundance: many; j_gene: TRBJ2-3; v_gene: TRBV28; CDR3aa: CASNHLRPRRRTSTDTQYF
abundance: many; j_gene: TRBJ1-2; v_gene: TRBV20-1; CDR3aa: CSASADRELYGYTF
abundance: many; j_gene: TRBJ2-2; v_gene: TRBV12-3/TRBV12-4; CDR3aa: CASSLHRETGELFF
abundance: many; j_gene: TRBJ2-1; v_gene: TRBV7-2; CDR3aa: CASSRVADSYNEQFF
abundance: many; j_gene: TRBJ1-6; v_gene: TRBV5-1; CDR3aa: CASSLVSAGEIGTLHF
abundance: many; j_gene: TRBJ2-5; v_gene: TRBV6-2/TRBV6-3; CDR3aa: CASSYSYRDTATQETQYF
abundance: many; j_gene: TRBJ1-2; v_gene: TRBV3-1; CDR3aa: CASSQRASNYGYTF
abundance: many; j_gene: TRBJ2-2; v_gene: TRBV12-3/TRBV12-4; CDR3aa: CASTRRKGAPDGELFF
abundance: -; j_gene: TRBJ1-2; v_gene: TRBV5-1; CDR3aa: CASKASLYGYTF
abundance: many; j_gene: TRBJ2-7; v_gene: TRBV7-2; CDR3aa: CASSLGRWMTYEQYF
abundance: many; j_gene: TRBJ2-5; v_gene: TRBV5-1; CDR3aa: CASSLLSRETQYF
abundance: many; j_gene: TRBJ1-5; v_gene: TRBV25-1; CDR3aa: CASRAGKWPQNF
abundance: many; j_gene: TRBJ2-4; v_gene: TRBV11-2; CDR3aa: CASSFPGTGDYIQYF
abundance: many; j_gene: TRBJ1-6; v_gene: TRBV5-1; CDR3aa: CASSLAGQSNSPLHF
abundance: many; j_gene: TRBJ1-1; v_gene: TRBV12-3/TRBV12-4; CDR3aa: CASSFRTAGGAFF
abundance: once; j_gene: TRBJ1-6; v_gene: TRBV7-6; CDR3aa: CASSRSGQGKASSPLHF
abundance: many; j_gene: TRBJ1-1; v_gene: TRBV6-5; CDR3aa: CASSRDSGTTEAFF
abundance: many; j_gene: TRBJ1-1; v_gene: TRBV7-9; CDR3aa: CASSLAPGGRNTEAFF
abundance: many; j_gene: TRBJ2-7; v_gene: TRBV12-3/TRBV12-4; CDR3aa: CASNRGYEQYF
abundance: many; j_gene: TRBJ1-3; v_gene: TRBV11-2; CDR3aa: CASSLYSGNTIYF
abundance: many; j_gene: TRBJ1-1; v_gene: TRBV7-2; CDR3aa: CASSWGTGGTEAFF
abundance: many; j_gene: TRBJ2-3; v_gene: TRBV4-3; CDR3aa: CASSLGTGLDTQYF
abundance: -; j_gene: TRBJ1-3; v_gene: TRBV12-3/TRBV12-4; CDR3aa: CASGTYRSGKTIYF
abundance: many; j_gene: TRBJ2-7; v_gene: TRBV7-9; CDR3aa: CASSLGGTVHEQYF
abundance: many; j_gene: TRBJ2-7; v_gene: TRBV14; CDR3aa: CASSRGTVTYEQYF
abundance: many; j_gene: TRBJ2-1; v_gene: TRBV20-1; CDR3aa: CSARSGQGIGNEQFF
abundance: many; j_gene: TRBJ1-4; v_gene: TRBV9; CDR3aa: CASSAGTGALEGEKLFF
abundance: many; j_gene: TRBJ1-6; v_gene: TRBV6-2/TRBV6-3; CDR3aa: CASSYSPGTGGSPLHF
abundance: many; j_gene: TRBJ2-1; v_gene: TRBV12-3/TRBV12-4; CDR3aa: CASSQSGNEQFF
abundance: few; j_gene: TRBJ2-1; v_gene: TRBV19; CDR3aa: CASISPSYNEQFF
abundance: many; j_gene: TRBJ2-1; v_gene: TRBV29-1; CDR3aa: CSVELAGEQFF
abundance: many; j_gene: TRBJ1-3; v_gene: TRBV6-5; CDR3aa: CASSPGLFSGNTIYF
abundance: many; j_gene: TRBJ2-7; v_gene: TRBV20-1; CDR3aa: CSARDVGGIYEQYF
abundance: many; j_gene: TRBJ2-7; v_gene: TRBV5-1; CDR3aa: CASSPGTVSYEQYF
abundance: -; j_gene: TRBJ1-4; v_gene: TRBV3-1; CDR3aa: CASSQYEQGLDNEKLFF
abundance: many; j_gene: TRBJ2-4; v_gene: TRBV18; CDR3aa: CASSPQAENIQYF
abundance: many; j_gene: TRBJ2-4; v_gene: TRBV20-1; CDR3aa: CSAIQKKIQYF
abundance: many; j_gene: TRBJ2-1; v_gene: TRBV20-1; CDR3aa: CSAASGTGSNSVDEQFF
abundance: -; j_gene: TRBJ1-3; v_gene: TRBV4-3; CDR3aa: CASSQSGKGTRKTIYF
abundance: many; j_gene: TRBJ1-1; v_gene: TRBV7-2; CDR3aa: CASSSDRYTEAFF
abundance: -; j_gene: TRBJ1-2; v_gene: TRBV12-2; CDR3aa: CASRLFVKANYGYTF
abundance: many; j_gene: TRBJ2-3; v_gene: TRBV5-1; CDR3aa: CASSPLLRGDTQYF
abundance: -; j_gene: TRBJ2-2; v_gene: TRBV5-1; CDR3aa: CASSLELAGGPSTGELFF
abundance: -; j_gene: TRBJ2-3; v_gene: TRBV20-1; CDR3aa: CSAPNRVGKSTDTQYF
abundance: few; j_gene: TRBJ2-5; v_gene: TRBV7-8; CDR3aa: CASSLGLAPQETQYF
abundance: many; j_gene: TRBJ2-7; v_gene: TRBV7-9; CDR3aa: CASSLETGGRNEQYF